This T cell receptor beta chain was obtained from a study of cytomegalovirus exposure and HLA in healthy donors. V shed 7 bases and J shed 2 bases, with 15 bases lying between them. This CDR3 is 14 amino acids long. In germline, CDR1 is MNHNS, CDR2 SASEGT. Here immunoSEQ multiplex PCR was the method, and the copy in TCRdb shows in-frame clones only, minus some. The table lists approximately 220,000 clones, 80% to 90% of them singletons. The rearrangement joins TRBV6-1 to TRBJ2-7, with a possible D match to TRBD2 (5 bases). Specimen: PBMCs. This clonotype originated in a man aged 18 to 35 in good health and CMV-seronegative. The CDR3 spells CASMLHSGAYEQYF. The DNA of the CDR3 is TGTGCCAGCATGTTACACTCCGGGGCCTACGAGCAGTACTTC.